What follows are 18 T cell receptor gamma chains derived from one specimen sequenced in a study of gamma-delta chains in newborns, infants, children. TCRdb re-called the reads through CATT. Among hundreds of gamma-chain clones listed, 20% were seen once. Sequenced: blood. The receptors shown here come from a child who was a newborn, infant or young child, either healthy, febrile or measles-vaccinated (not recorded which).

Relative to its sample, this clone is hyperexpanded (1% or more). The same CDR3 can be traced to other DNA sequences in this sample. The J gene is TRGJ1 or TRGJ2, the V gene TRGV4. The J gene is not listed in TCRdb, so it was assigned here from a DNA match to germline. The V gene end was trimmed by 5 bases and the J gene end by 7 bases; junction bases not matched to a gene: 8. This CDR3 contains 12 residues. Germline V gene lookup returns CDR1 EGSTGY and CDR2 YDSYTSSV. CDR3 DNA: TGTGCCACCTGGGGAAAGAGATATAAGAAACTCTTT. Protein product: CATWGKRYKKLF.

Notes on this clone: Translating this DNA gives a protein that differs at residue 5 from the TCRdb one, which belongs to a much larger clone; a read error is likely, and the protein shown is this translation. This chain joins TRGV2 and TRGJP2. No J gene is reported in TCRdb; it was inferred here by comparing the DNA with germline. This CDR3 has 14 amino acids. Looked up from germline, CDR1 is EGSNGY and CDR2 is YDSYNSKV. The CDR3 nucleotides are TGTGCCACCTGGGGCGGGCCTAGTGATTGGATCAAGACGTTT. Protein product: CATWGGPSDWIKTF.

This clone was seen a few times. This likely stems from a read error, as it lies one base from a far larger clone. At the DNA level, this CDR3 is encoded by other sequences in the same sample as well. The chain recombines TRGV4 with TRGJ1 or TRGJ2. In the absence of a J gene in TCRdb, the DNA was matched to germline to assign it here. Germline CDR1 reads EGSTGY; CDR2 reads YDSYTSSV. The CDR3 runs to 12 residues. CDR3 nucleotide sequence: TGCGCCACCTGGGGAAAGAGATATAAGAAACTCTTT. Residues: CATWGKRYKKLF.

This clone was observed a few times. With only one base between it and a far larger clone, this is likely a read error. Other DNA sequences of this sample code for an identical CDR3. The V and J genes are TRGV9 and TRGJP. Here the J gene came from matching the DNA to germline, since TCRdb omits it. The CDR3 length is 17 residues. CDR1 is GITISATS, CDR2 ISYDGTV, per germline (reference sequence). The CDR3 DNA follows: TGTGCCTTATGGGAGGTGCGCCAAAAGTTGGGCAAAAAAATCAAGGTATTT. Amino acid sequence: CALWEVRQKLGKKIKVF.

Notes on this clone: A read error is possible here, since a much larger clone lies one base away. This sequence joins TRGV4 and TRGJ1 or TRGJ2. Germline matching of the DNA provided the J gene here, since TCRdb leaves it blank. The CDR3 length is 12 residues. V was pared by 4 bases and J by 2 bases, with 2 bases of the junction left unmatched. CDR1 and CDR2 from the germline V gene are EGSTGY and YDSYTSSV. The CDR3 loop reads CATWEDYYKKLF. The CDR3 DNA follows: TGTGCCACCTGGGAGGATTATTATAAGAAACTCTTT.

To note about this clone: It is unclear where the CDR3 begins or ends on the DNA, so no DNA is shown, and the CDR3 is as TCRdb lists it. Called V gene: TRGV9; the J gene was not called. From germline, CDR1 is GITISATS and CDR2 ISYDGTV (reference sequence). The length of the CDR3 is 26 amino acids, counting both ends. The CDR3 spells CACDTGGFSSSWDTRQMFFGTGIKLF.

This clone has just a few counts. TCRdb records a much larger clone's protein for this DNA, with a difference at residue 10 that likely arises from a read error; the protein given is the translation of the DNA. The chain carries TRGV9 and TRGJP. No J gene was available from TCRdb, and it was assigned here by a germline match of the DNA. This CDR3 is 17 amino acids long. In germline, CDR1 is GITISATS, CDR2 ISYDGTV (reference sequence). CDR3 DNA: TGTGCCTTGTGGGAGGTGAACTCTGAGTCGGGCAAAAAAATCAAGGTATTT. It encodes CALWEVNSESGKKIKVF.

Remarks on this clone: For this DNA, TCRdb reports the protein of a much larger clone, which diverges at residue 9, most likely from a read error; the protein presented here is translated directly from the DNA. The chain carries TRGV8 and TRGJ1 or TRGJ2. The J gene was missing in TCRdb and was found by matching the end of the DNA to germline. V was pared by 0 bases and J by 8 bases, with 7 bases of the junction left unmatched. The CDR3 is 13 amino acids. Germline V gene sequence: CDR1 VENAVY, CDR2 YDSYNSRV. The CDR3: CATWDRRGHKKLF. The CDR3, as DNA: TGTGCCACCTGGGATAGGCGTGGTCATAAGAAACTCTTT.

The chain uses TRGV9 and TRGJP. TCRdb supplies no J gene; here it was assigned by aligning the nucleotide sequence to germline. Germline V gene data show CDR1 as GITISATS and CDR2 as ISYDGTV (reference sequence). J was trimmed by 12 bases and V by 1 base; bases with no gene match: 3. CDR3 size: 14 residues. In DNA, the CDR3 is TGTGCCTTGTGGGAGGTACGGGGCAAAAAAATCAAGGTATTT. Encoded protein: CALWEVRGKKIKVF.

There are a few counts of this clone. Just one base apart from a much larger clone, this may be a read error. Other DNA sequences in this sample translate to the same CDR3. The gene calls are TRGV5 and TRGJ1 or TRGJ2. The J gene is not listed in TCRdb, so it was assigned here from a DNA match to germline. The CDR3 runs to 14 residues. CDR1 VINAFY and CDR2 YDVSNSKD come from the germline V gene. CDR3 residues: CATWDRRDYYKKLF. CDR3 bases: TGTGCCACCTGGGACAGGCGGGATTACTATAAGAAACTCTTT.

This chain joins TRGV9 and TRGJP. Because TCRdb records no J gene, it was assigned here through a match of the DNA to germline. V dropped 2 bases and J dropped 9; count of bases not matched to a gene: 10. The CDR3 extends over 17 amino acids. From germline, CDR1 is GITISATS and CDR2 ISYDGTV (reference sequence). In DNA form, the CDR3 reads TGTGCCTTGTGGGAGGCCCCGAGCCTGTTGGGCAAAAAAATCAAGGTATTT. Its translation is CALWEAPSLLGKKIKVF.

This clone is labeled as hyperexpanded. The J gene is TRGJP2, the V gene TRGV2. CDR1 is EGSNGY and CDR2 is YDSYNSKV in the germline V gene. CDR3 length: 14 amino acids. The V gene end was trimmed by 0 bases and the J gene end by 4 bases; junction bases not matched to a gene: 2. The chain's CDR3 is CATWDGPSDWIKTF. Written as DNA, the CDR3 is TGTGCCACCTGGGACGGGCCTAGTGATTGGATCAAGACGTTT.

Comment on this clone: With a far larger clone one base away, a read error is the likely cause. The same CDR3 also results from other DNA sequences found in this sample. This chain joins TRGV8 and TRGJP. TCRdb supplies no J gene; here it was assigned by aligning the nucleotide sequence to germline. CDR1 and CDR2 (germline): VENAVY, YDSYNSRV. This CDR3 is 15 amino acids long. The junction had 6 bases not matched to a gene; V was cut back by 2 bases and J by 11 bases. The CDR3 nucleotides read TGTGCCACCTGGGATAAGGAGCTGGGCAAAAAAATCAAGGTATTT. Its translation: CATWDKELGKKIKVF.

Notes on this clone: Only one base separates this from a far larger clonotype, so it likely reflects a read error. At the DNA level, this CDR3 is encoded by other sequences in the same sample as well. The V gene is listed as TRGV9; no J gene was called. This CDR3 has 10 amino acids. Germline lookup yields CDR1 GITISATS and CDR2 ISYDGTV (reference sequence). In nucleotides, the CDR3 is TGTGCCTTGTGTTGTTATAAGAAACTCTTC. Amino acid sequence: CALCCYKKLF.

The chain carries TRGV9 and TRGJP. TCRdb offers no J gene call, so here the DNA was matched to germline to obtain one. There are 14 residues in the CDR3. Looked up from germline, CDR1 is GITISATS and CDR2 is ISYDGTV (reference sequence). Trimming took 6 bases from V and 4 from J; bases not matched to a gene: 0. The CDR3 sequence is CALWQELGKKIKVF. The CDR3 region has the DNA TGTGCCTTGTGGCAAGAGTTGGGCAAAAAAATCAAGGTATTT.

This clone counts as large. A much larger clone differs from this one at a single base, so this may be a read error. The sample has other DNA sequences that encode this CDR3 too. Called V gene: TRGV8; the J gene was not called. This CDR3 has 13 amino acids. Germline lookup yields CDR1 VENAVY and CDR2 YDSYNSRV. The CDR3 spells CATWDRRGYKELF. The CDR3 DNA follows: TGTGCCACCTGGGATAGGCGTGGTTATAAGGAACTCTTT.

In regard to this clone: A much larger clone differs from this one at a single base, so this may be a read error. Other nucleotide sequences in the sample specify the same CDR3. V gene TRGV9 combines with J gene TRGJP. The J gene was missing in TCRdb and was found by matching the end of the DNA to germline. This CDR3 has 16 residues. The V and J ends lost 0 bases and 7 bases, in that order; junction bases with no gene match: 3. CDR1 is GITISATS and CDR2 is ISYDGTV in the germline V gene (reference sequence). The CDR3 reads CALWEVRELGKKIKVF. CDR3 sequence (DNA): TGTGCCTTGTGGGAGGTGCGGGAGTTGGGCAAAAAAATCAAGGTATTT.

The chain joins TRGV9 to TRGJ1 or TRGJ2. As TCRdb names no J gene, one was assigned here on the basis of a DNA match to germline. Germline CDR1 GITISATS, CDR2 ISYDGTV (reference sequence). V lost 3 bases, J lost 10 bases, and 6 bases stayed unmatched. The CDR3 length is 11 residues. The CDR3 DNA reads TGTGCCTTGTGGGAGCCGCAAAAGAAACTCTTT. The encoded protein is CALWEPQKKLF.